This TCR beta chain was recovered during a study of blood T cells in healthy people across ages. Whole-study findings and limits: TCR beta diversity correlated strongly with naive T cell percentage.

This clonotype was counted many times. Its specificity is not known. Total RNA extracted from each sample amounted to at least 6 micrograms. Next came a second PCR, run for about 6 to 11 cycles, which used a sample-barcoded 5' primer along with a J-beta primer mix. Paired-end reads containing CDR3 totaled no fewer than 2.5 million for each sample. TCRdb re-called the 5' RACE reads with MiXCR, one entry per CDR3 protein. Altogether 750,000 to 950,000 distinct CDR3 sequences are present, 25% to 35% being singletons, with the ten largest covering roughly 10%. The sample was also linked to a second study, of T cells of mothers and their children. That paper notes: Sequencing got over 9.5 million TCR beta CDR3 reads from each mother and some 3 million from each child.

This clonotype was obtained from a woman aged 35 to 49 in good health. Sequenced: blood.

DNA of the CDR3: TGTGCCAGCAGTGGCCCGAGACTGAATGAGCAGTTCTTC. It is translated as CASSGPRLNEQFF. The V and J genes are TRBV6-1 and TRBJ2-1; D not resolved. The V end was cut by 4 bases, the J end by 7 bases, with 11 bases between. The CDR3 has 13 amino acids. Germline-derived CDR1 and CDR2 are MNHNS and SASEGT.